This T cell receptor (beta chain) came from a study of blood T cell repertoires in COVID-19. Study-wide background: Italy, Spain and the United States were the sources of the convalescent and acute COVID-19 samples. The analysed material was cDNA or gDNA that came from T cells, B-cell-depleted T cells, or PBMCs.

This CDR3 is 17 amino acids long. Trimming at V came to 3 bases and at J to 0 bases, leaving 7 bases not matched to a gene. Germline V gene sequence: CDR1 SGHDT, CDR2 YYEEEE. Here immunoSEQ multiplex PCR was the method, and the copy in TCRdb shows in-frame clones only, minus some. The sample holds over 200,000 clones, 70% to 90% seen once. The chain couples TRBV5-6 to TRBJ2-7; TRBD2 agrees at 12 bases. This TCR derives from a man aged 18-30 years with active or convalescent COVID-19. Sequencing was performed on peripheral blood. The CDR3 DNA sequence: TGTGCCAGCAGCTCCAGGACTAGCGGGACATACTCCTACGAGCAGTACTTC. Residues: CASSSRTSGTYSYEQYF.